The T cell receptor (beta chain) described here comes from a study of T cell changes during pregnancy in multiple sclerosis. Germline loops: CDR1 GTSNPN, CDR2 SVGIG (reference sequence). This CDR3 has 14 amino acids. V shed 0 bases and J shed 6 bases, with 14 bases lying between them. Generated by immunoSEQ multiplex PCR, the TCRdb table keeps only in-frame clones and is missing some. This sample carries approximately 44,000 clones, around 92% of them seen once, and the ten largest clones take less than 0.65%. The chain couples TRBV30 to TRBJ1-1, with no clear D. The sample consisted of CD4+ T cells from peripheral blood mononuclear cells, taken in the third trimester of pregnancy. The TCR was taken from a female donor with multiple sclerosis, enrolled in a pregnancy study. CDR3 region: CAWSVGGVLAEAFF. The CDR3 DNA follows: TGTGCCTGGAGTGTTGGAGGAGTTTTGGCTGAAGCTTTCTTT. Variable domain in full (rest from reference TRBV30 and TRBJ1-1): SQTIHQWPATLVQPVGSPLSLECTVEGTSNPNLYWYRQAAGRGLQLLFYSVGIGQISSEVPQNLSASRPQDRQFILSSKKLLLSDSGFYLCAWSVGGVLAEAFFGQGTRLTVV.